This passage covers 26 T cell receptor beta chains from one sample sequenced in a study of T cells in Graves' hyperthyroidism and ophthalmopathy. Using RNA transcripts as the source, TCR beta CDR3 regions were amplified. First-round RT-PCR with HTBI primers amplified the TCR CDR3 region. In TCRdb, the multiplex PCR reads were re-called with MiXCR into one record per CDR3 protein. The table includes about 590,000 distinct CDR3 sequences, about a sixth detected once. The specimen was blood. The receptors shown here come from a woman between 25 and 40 years old with Graves' hyperthyroidism.

This clonotype was seen repeatedly, ten times or more. The J gene is TRBJ2-3, the V gene TRBV11-2, with 9 positions matching TRBD2. The CDR3 is 17 amino acids. After removal of 2 bases from V and 0 bases from J, the junction contained 6 bases not matched to a gene. CDR1 SGHAT and CDR2 FQNNGV come from the germline V gene. The CDR3 coding sequence is TGTGCCAGCAGCTTAAGGGCTAGCGGGGTTAGCACAGATACGCAGTATTTT. Residues: CASSLRASGVSTDTQYF. Full variable domain (rest looked up from reference TRBV11-2 and TRBJ2-3): EAGVAQSPRYKIIEKRQSVAFWCNPISGHATLYWYQQILGQGPKLLIQFQNNGVVDDSQLPKDRFSAERLKGVDSTLKIQPAKLEDSAVYLCASSLRASGVSTDTQYFGPGTRLTVL.

This clonotype was observed at least ten times. The V gene is TRBV5-1, the J gene TRBJ1-1; no clear D. Trimming stripped 4 bases from V and 10 bases from J, with 11 bases between. The CDR3 extends over 11 amino acids. Germline CDR1 SGHRS, CDR2 YFSETQ. The CDR3 DNA is TGCGCCAGCAGCCCCACGCCCCTAGCTTTCTTT. Its translation is CASSPTPLAFF.

This clonotype has at least ten counts. The rearrangement links TRBV20-1 to TRBJ2-1, with 11 bases lining up with TRBD2. The length of the CDR3 is 18 residues. V was clipped by 1 base and J by 0 bases; unmatched bases: 8. Germline V gene sequence: CDR1 DFQATT, CDR2 SNEGSKA (reference sequence). The CDR3 sequence: CSARGRTSGWSSYNEQFF. CDR3 in DNA: TGCAGTGCTAGAGGCCGGACTAGCGGGTGGAGCTCCTACAATGAGCAGTTCTTC.

Ten or more counts support this clonotype. V gene TRBV20-1 combines with J gene TRBJ2-1; TRBD2 matches at 14 bases. Germline V lookup: CDR1 DFQATT, CDR2 SNEGSKA (reference sequence). The CDR3 has 14 residues. The CDR3 spells CSPGLAGVGGEQFF. CDR3 DNA sequence: TGCAGCCCGGGACTAGCGGGAGTGGGTGGTGAGCAGTTCTTC.

The sample holds a few counts of this clonotype. This chain links TRBV7-9 with TRBJ2-1; 7 bases are a match to TRBD2. The trim removed 3 bases at V and 3 bases at J, leaving 5 bases unmatched. Germline V gene data show CDR1 as SEHNR and CDR2 as FQNEAQ (reference sequence). The length of the CDR3 is 15 residues. CDR3 sequence reads: CASSFSGNFYNEQFF. CDR3 DNA sequence: TGTGCCAGCAGCTTCAGCGGGAATTTCTACAATGAGCAGTTCTTC.

This rearrangement joins TRBV12-3 or TRBV12-4 to TRBJ2-6, with no clear D. V was cut by 5 bases and J by 2 bases, with 7 bases left in between. The CDR3 totals 14 residues. The CDR3 here is CASSKVPGANVLTF. The CDR3 DNA is TGTGCCAGCAGTAAGGTCCCTGGGGCCAACGTCCTGACTTTC.

Of note for this clonotype: The junction differs from germline at one of its ends, possibly a read error. The rearrangement links TRBV6-9 to TRBJ2-1; 8 bases map to TRBD2. This CDR3 spans 15 amino acids. Germline V gene sequence: CDR1 MNHGY, CDR2 SVAAGI. The CDR3 sequence: CASSEFSGVNNEQFF. The DNA of the CDR3 is TGCGCCAGCAGTGAGTTTAGCGGGGTGAACAATGAGCAGTTCTTC.

This clonotype was observed a few times. The rearrangement links TRBV7-2 to TRBJ2-3, with a weak D call TRBD2 (7 bases). V was shortened by 5 bases and J by 5 bases, with 20 bases between the two germline ends. The CDR3 sequence is 16 residues long. Germline V lookup: CDR1 SGHTA, CDR2 FQGNSA. The CDR3 region has the DNA TGTGCCAGCAGCCCTCGCCCCTGGCGGGGGCAAGATACGCAGTATTTT. Translating gives CASSPRPWRGQDTQYF.

This clonotype has at least ten counts. The chain combines TRBV3-1 with TRBJ2-3, with a possible D match to TRBD1 (7 bases). CDR3 length equals 15 residues. CDR1 LGHDT and CDR2 YNNKEL come from the germline V gene (reference sequence). Trimming took 5 bases from V and 3 from J, leaving 15 bases between them. Here the CDR3 DNA reads TGTGCCAGCAGCGAATCCAGGGGGAGGACAGATACGCAGTATTTT. Protein: CASSESRGRTDTQYF.

This clonotype was seen many times. J is TRBJ2-7 and V is TRBV20-1; perhaps TRBD1 as D (5 bases). V dropped 0 bases and J dropped 1 base, with 10 bases sitting between them. Germline V lookup: CDR1 DFQATT, CDR2 SNEGSKA (reference sequence). The CDR3 sequence is 14 residues long. CDR3 in amino acids: CSARERQQSYEQYF. CDR3 DNA: TGCAGTGCTAGAGAAAGACAGCAATCCTACGAGCAGTACTTC.

Ten or more counts support this clonotype. The chain links TRBV7-2 to TRBJ1-2, with TRBD1 as a possible D gene (5 bases). The CDR3 consists of 15 residues. Trimming removed 2 bases from V and 2 bases from J, with 12 bases in between. The germline CDR1 and CDR2 sequences are SGHTA and FQGNSA. The CDR3: CASSLTATENYGYTF. DNA for the CDR3: TGTGCCAGCAGCTTAACGGCGACAGAAAACTATGGCTACACCTTC.

This clonotype came up many times. The CDR3 DNA reads as TGCAGTGCTGATGCAGGGGGGAAAGAAAAACTGTTTTTT. Its translation is CSADAGGKEKLFF. The genes are TRBV20-1 and TRBJ1-4; TRBD1 aligns across 7 bases. The germline CDR1 and CDR2 sequences are DFQATT and SNEGSKA (reference sequence). The V segment lost 5 bases and the J segment 8 bases; nucleotides outside the gene matches: 8. The CDR3 sequence is 13 residues long.

Notes on this clonotype: It may be a read error: a sequence one base away is much more abundant. This chain connects TRBV6-1 to TRBJ1-2; D is perhaps TRBD1 (5 bases). The CDR3 totals 14 residues. Germline assignment: CDR1 MNHNS and CDR2 SASEGT. This CDR3 reads CASTSPGRDYGCTF. The CDR3 bases are TGTGCCAGCACCTCCCCGGGACGGGACTATGGCTGCACCTTC.

This clonotype was picked up a small number of times. V usage is TRBV15 and J usage is TRBJ2-2; 8 bases agree with TRBD1. The germline gives CDR1 LNHNV, CDR2 YYDKDF (reference sequence). This CDR3 spans 16 amino acids. V dropped 3 bases and J dropped 4; count of bases not matched to a gene: 7. This CDR3 is CATSSGQGAGTGELFF. The CDR3 region has the DNA TGTGCCACCAGCAGTGGGCAGGGGGCTGGCACCGGGGAGCTGTTTTTT.

The rearrangement uses TRBV18 and TRBJ2-2, with D hard to call. The CDR3 is 14 amino acids. Trimming removed 10 bases at V and 4 bases at J, with 16 bases between. The germline V gene has CDR1 KGHSH and CDR2 LQKENI. In nucleotides, the CDR3 is TGTGCCACCGCCCGGACGGGTGCCACCGGGGAGCTGTTTTTT. Translating it yields CATARTGATGELFF.

This clonotype was found many times. The gene calls are TRBV5-1 and TRBJ1-1; D is possibly TRBD1 (5 bases). Germline-derived CDR1 and CDR2 are SGHRS and YFSETQ. Trimming removed 1 base at V and 1 base at J, with 11 bases between. The CDR3 runs to 15 residues. DNA for the CDR3: TGCGCCAGCAGCTTGCCCCAGACAGAGAACACTGAAGCTTTCTTT. Translating it yields CASSLPQTENTEAFF.

This clonotype showed up many times. The chain combines TRBV7-9 with TRBJ2-7, with D perhaps TRBD2 (6 bases). The ends were cut back, 11 bases at V and 2 bases at J, with 19 bases in the middle. The germline CDR1 and CDR2 sequences are SEHNR and FQNEAQ (reference sequence). This CDR3 contains 14 residues. The CDR3 region has the DNA TGTGCCGGGGGGACGGACCCGATGACCTACGAGCAGTACTTC. It translates to CAGGTDPMTYEQYF.

Ten or more counts support this clonotype. The V and J genes are TRBV13 and TRBJ2-7; maybe TRBD2 (6 bases). The CDR3 covers 14 residues. Per the germline V gene, CDR1 is PRHDT and CDR2 is FYEKMQ (reference sequence). Trimming took 5 bases from V and 4 from J, leaving 15 bases between them. CDR3 in DNA: TGTGCCAGCAGCCCACGGGACTCTTTTTACGAGCAGTACTTC. The encoded protein is CASSPRDSFYEQYF. The variable domain in full, completed from reference TRBV13 and TRBJ2-7, reads AAGVIQSPRHLIKEKRETATLKCYPIPRHDTVYWYQQGPGQDPQFLISFYEKMQSDKGSIPDRFSAQQFSDYHSELNMSSLELGDSALYFCASSPRDSFYEQYFGPGTRLTVT.

In this sample, this clonotype turned up many times. This chain uses TRBV7-9 with TRBJ1-1; D call uncertain. Trimming removed 6 bases at V and 7 bases at J, with 15 bases between. The germline CDR1 and CDR2 sequences are SEHNR and FQNEAQ (reference sequence). CDR3 length: 13 residues. The CDR3: CASSYGTAGEAFF. CDR3 bases: TGTGCCAGCAGTTATGGTACTGCAGGTGAAGCTTTCTTT.

This clonotype showed up just a few times. V usage is TRBV6-2 or TRBV6-3 and J usage is TRBJ2-7; D perhaps matches TRBD2 (5 bases). Trimming left V 2 bases short and J 2 bases short, with 10 bases between. The CDR3 extends over 14 amino acids. CDR1 is MNHEY, CDR2 SVGEGT, per germline. The CDR3 protein is CASSYEGSTYEQYF. The CDR3 DNA follows: TGTGCCAGCAGTTACGAGGGAAGTACCTACGAGCAGTACTTC.

This clonotype came up many times. The chain joins TRBV18 to TRBJ2-3, with unresolved D. Germline CDR1 is KGHSH and CDR2 is LQKENI. This CDR3 comprises 15 residues. The V end lost 4 bases, the J end lost 1 base, and 12 bases lay between the germline ends. CDR3 sequence: CASSQSGVGTDTQYF. The CDR3 coding sequence is TGTGCCAGCTCACAATCAGGCGTTGGCACAGATACGCAGTATTTT.

The J gene is TRBJ2-5, the V gene TRBV7-2; D is unresolved. The CDR3 sequence is 15 residues long. V dropped 4 bases and J dropped 5 bases, with 17 bases sitting between them. Germline values: CDR1 SGHTA, CDR2 FQGNSA. The CDR3 sequence: CASSSFLLVPETQYF. DNA for the CDR3: TGTGCCAGCAGCTCTTTCCTACTGGTTCCCGAGACCCAGTACTTC.

This clonotype was observed at least ten times. CDR3 protein: CASSLGRGAGPYNEQFF. The CDR3 DNA reads TGCGCCAGCAGCTTGGGGCGGGGCGCCGGCCCCTACAATGAGCAGTTCTTC. This chain links TRBV5-1 with TRBJ2-1; possibly TRBD2 for D (6 bases). Between the trimmed V and J ends, which lost 0 bases and 2 bases, there was a span of 15 bases. The CDR3 length is 17 residues. Per the germline V gene, CDR1 is SGHRS and CDR2 is YFSETQ.

This sequence joins TRBV24-1 and TRBJ2-3; no reliable D call. The V and J ends lost 1 base and 4 bases respectively, with 11 bases between them. This CDR3 region has 15 residues. CDR1 KGHDR and CDR2 SFDVKD come from the germline V gene. CDR3 protein: CATSDLDPGPDTQYF. The CDR3, as DNA: TGTGCCACCAGTGATTTAGACCCGGGTCCAGATACGCAGTATTTT.

Of note for this clonotype: This CDR3 fails to terminate in the conserved phenylalanine or tryptophan, so it likely reflects a read error. The chain carries TRBV18 and TRBJ1-1; D call uncertain. This CDR3 is built from 14 residues. Deletions cut 3 bases from V and 0 bases from J, with 8 bases between. Germline CDR1 and CDR2: KGHSH and LQKENI. The CDR3 bases are TGTGCCAGCTCACCGGCCGGAATGAACACTGAAGCTTTCTGT. This sequence encodes CASSPAGMNTEAFC.

The chain uses TRBV18 and TRBJ1-3; D gene ambiguous. The CDR3 covers 16 residues. Germline V gives CDR1 KGHSH, CDR2 LQKENI. V was shortened by 2 bases and J by 2 bases, with 13 bases between the two germline ends. CDR3 nucleotides: TGTGCCAGCTCACCAGTGGAGGGAATGGCTGGAAACACCATATATTTT. The encoded protein is CASSPVEGMAGNTIYF.